Sequencing of this T cell receptor (beta chain) was carried out in a study of technical replicates of blood from several donors (TCRdb year 2017). The method behind the library was the immunoSEQ multiplex PCR assay. Not all clones reach the TCRdb copy of this immuneACCESS table, which keeps in-frame sequences only. Checked studies attribute under half of the gap to unresolved V genes and leave the rest unexplained. The sample has 80,000 to 95,000 clones on record, almost 97% of them singletons. The ten largest clones capture around 0.4% of the sample. Comments on this clone: Its antigen target is currently unknown. No much larger clone exists at a distance of one base, and base qualities are not known.

According to the germline V gene, CDR1 reads ENHRY and CDR2 reads SYGVKD. V ends up 6 bases short and J 5 bases short, with an unmatched junction base count of 6. The CDR3 runs 14 residues from the cysteine to the phenylalanine. The kept DNA is CDR3 alone, 42 bases in frame from the first base. The chain uses TRBV10-3 and TRBJ1-5; 8 junctional bases match TRBD1. The sequencing sample was made of T cells isolated from PBMCs. The sequence was obtained from a human donor in good health. CDR3 region: CAIRGQGGDQPQHF. The nucleotides are TGTGCCATCAGAGGACAGGGAGGGGATCAGCCCCAGCATTTT.